Listed here are 8 T cell receptor beta chains from one sample, sequenced in a study of blood T cell repertoires in COVID-19. Some clones are missing from TCRdb's copy, which holds only in-frame ones; the method was immunoSEQ multiplex PCR. The repertoire holds some 330,000 clones, approximately 84% seen once, with roughly 4% in the top ten. What was sequenced was PBMCs or T cells enriched from blood (not recorded which). The receptor source for this set is a young man who had recovered from COVID-19.

The chain recombines TRBV14 with TRBJ1-2; the D is unclear. The germline gives CDR1 SGHDN, CDR2 FVKESK. The germline V and J ends were trimmed by 5 bases and 1 base, with 8 bases remaining between them. This CDR3 region has 13 residues. CDR3 nucleotide sequence: TGTGCCAGCAGCGCAAGCCTTAACTATGGCTACACCTTC. The encoded protein is CASSASLNYGYTF.

This sequence joins TRBV27 and TRBJ2-2; D unclear. This CDR3 region has 12 residues. Germline loops: CDR1 MNHEY, CDR2 SMNVEV (reference sequence). With 6 bases removed from V and 2 bases from J, the gap between germline ends came to 4 bases. The CDR3 DNA reads TGTGCCAGCAGCAAAAACACCGGGGAGCTGTTTTTT. It codes for CASSKNTGELFF.

V and J are TRBV28 and TRBJ2-7; maybe TRBD1 (5 bases). Trimming pared 6 bases from V and 6 bases from J, leaving 24 bases between. The CDR3 totals 16 residues. Germline values: CDR1 MDHEN, CDR2 SYDVKM. CDR3 sequence reads: CASSPTHWGSGFEQYF. Here the CDR3 DNA reads TGTGCCAGCAGCCCTACACATTGGGGCTCTGGTTTCGAGCAGTACTTC.

The rearrangement uses TRBV12-3 or TRBV12-4 and TRBJ1-2, with D tentatively TRBD1 (5 bases). The V gene lost 5 bases and the J gene lost 2 bases, with 9 bases spanning the gap. This CDR3 is built from 13 residues. The CDR3 is CASSLDINYGYTF. CDR3 coding DNA: TGTGCCAGCAGTCTGGACATAAACTATGGCTACACCTTC.

The V gene is TRBV4-2, the J gene TRBJ2-7; 7 bases agree with TRBD2. V gave up 0 bases and J gave up 3 bases; unmatched junction bases: 2. The CDR3 covers 14 residues. Germline CDR1 is LGHNA and CDR2 is YNFKEQ. CDR3 loop: CASSQDRGVYEQYF. The CDR3 DNA reads as TGTGCCAGCAGCCAAGATCGGGGGGTCTACGAGCAGTACTTC.

The rearrangement uses TRBV7-8 and TRBJ2-6, with 7 nucleotides matching TRBD1. V lost 5 bases, J lost 4 bases, and 5 bases stayed unmatched. The germline V gene encodes CDR1 SGHVS and CDR2 FQNEAQ. The CDR3 length is 15 residues. The CDR3 protein is CASSATGTGANVLTF. CDR3 nucleotides: TGTGCCAGCAGCGCGACAGGGACAGGGGCCAACGTCCTGACTTTC.

V and J are TRBV27 and TRBJ2-7; 9 bases fit TRBD1. Germline values: CDR1 MNHEY, CDR2 SMNVEV (reference sequence). V lost 6 bases, J lost 2 bases, and 2 bases stayed unmatched. CDR3 length equals 13 residues. The CDR3 reads CASRWTGAYEQYF. Written as DNA, the CDR3 is TGTGCCAGCAGGTGGACAGGGGCCTACGAGCAGTACTTC.

This clone was recorded only once. The gene calls are TRBV12-5 and TRBJ1-5, with no clear D. This CDR3 comprises 13 residues. Germline CDR1 and CDR2: LGHNT and FRNRAP. Trimming removed 7 bases from V and 6 bases from J, with 13 bases in between. The CDR3 here is CASAKEDGQPQHF. As DNA, the CDR3 is TGTGCTAGTGCCAAAGAGGATGGTCAGCCCCAGCATTTT.